The source of this T cell receptor (beta chain) is a study of molecular identifiers for immune sequencing clone quantification (dated by TCRdb to 2016 to 2018). With respect to the entire study: For a replicate experiment, RNA from approximately 20,000 or 98,000 naive CD8 T cells was divided into five aliquots, and four of the five aliquots were sequenced. This methods study benchmarked molecular-identifier clustering-based TCR repertoire sequencing (MIDCIRS) and TCR RNA copy counting, using CD8 T cells to do so. Findings and caveats that apply to the study as a whole: When barcode sub-clustering was omitted, TCR diversity was inflated by chimeric consensus sequences, with chimeras reaching as high as 47%. Approximately 3.1 recovered TCR RNA copies per cell were obtained by modeling, versus about ten by digital PCR, implying a capture efficiency of 30% to 35%. The sizes of highly expanded clones could end up underestimated when identical TCR molecules share a barcode. The naive libraries included spiked-in Jurkat TCR RNA (roughly eleven copies' worth), and this Jurkat TCR RNA is not part of the donor repertoire. A single cell's worth of spiked-in Jurkat TCR RNA was reported detectable even among around 1 million naive CD8 T cells. In CMV-specific effector cells, clones with more than 20 RNA copies contained over 99% of molecules, whereas in naive cells such clones contained under 1% of molecules.

The method behind the library was PCR. TCRdb records NextSeq 500 as the sequencer. Bulk TCR libraries were generated as previously described, with the TCR primers listed in Table S5 used. The Qiagen AllPrep DNA/RNA kit was used to purify total RNA. Before analysis, reads from multiple sequencing runs of one library were combined. In the source study's methods: Only reads with exact TCR constant sequence were kept, trimmed to 150 nt, and grouped by their 12-nt molecular barcodes. Reads within each barcode group were sub-clustered using a 15% Levenshtein threshold, and quality-weighted consensus sequences were constructed for each RNA molecule. Non-functional sequences were discarded, and so were lower-count sequences lying one edit away from another sequence. Barcode sub-clusters with fewer than 20% of the maximum read count were removed, based on fitting two negative binomial distributions. TCRdb ran its own pipeline on the public reads, namely fastp trimming at Q25 and MiXCR clone calling, and kept in-frame beta chains. Each entry is one CDR3 protein sequence, shown with its most common DNA and genes. In this record, the V and J calls reflect TCRdb's handling and not the investigators' own analysis. Counted in this sample were around 480,000 distinct CDR3 sequences; roughly 26% of them appeared once. Around 0.79% of the sample rests with the top ten.

V is shortened by 3 bases, J by 7 bases, and the region joining them spans 22 bases. From the cysteine up to the phenylalanine, the CDR3 has a length of 16 residues. The retained sequence is limited to the CDR3, 48 bases, with the frame set at the first base. From the germline V gene, CDR1 is MDHEN and CDR2 is SYDVKM. Details on this clonotype: What this receptor recognizes is not known. There are no base qualities to consult, and no much larger clone falls within one base.

Libraries of naive CD8 T cells were built from anywhere between about 17,000 and 1,000,000 sorted cells, with 10%, 30% or 50% of the purified RNA used. On a BD FACSAria II, naive CD8 T cells were FACS-sorted as CD8+CD4-CCR7+CD45RA+ and collected into RLT Plus buffer. To test detection sensitivity, Jurkat RNA equal to 9 to 10 TCR copies was added to samples of roughly 18,000-1,000,000 naive CD8 T cells. Enrichment of CD8 T cells was done with RosetteSep CD8+ T Cell Enrichment Cocktail plus Ficoll-Paque, and ACK red cell lysis came afterward. The chain is assembled from TRBV28 and TRBJ2-7; TRBD1 could be the D gene, as 6 bases match. Sequenced sample: naive CD8+ T cells from blood, with Jurkat cell RNA spiked in. The cell subset or site tag for this specimen amounts to: FACS-sorted CD8+CD4-CCR7+CD45RA+ naive T cells. This sequence originates from a human donor in good health. Some libraries in this study had Jurkat cell RNA spiked in. For the CDR3, the sequence is CASSFRGSGPSGEQYF. The bases are TGTGCCAGCAGTTTTAGGGGGAGTGGGCCCTCCGGGGAGCAGTACTTC.